Shown below are 21 T cell receptor beta chains from a single sample sequenced in a study of PD-L1 blockade in urothelial cancer. Produced via immunoSEQ multiplex PCR; TCRdb's table is partial and in-frame only. This table holds about 110,000 clones, about 85% found once. This specimen consisted of PBMCs, obtained around atezolizumab (anti-PD-L1) treatment. These receptors all come from a man aged 45 to 65 with urothelial cancer.

This clone has a handful of counts. This sequence joins TRBV20-1 and TRBJ2-4; a weak D match, TRBD2 (5 bases). Germline assignment: CDR1 DFQATT and CDR2 SNEGSKA (reference sequence). CDR3 length equals 11 residues. The V end lost 6 bases, the J end lost 7 bases, and 10 bases lay between the germline ends. The CDR3 coding sequence is TGCAGTGCATGGACGGGGAACATTCAGTACTTC. Amino acid sequence: CSAWTGNIQYF.

This chain uses TRBV28 with TRBJ2-1, with 13 bases that match TRBD2. Germline CDR1 is MDHEN and CDR2 is SYDVKM. With 6 bases clipped from V and 7 bases from J, the junction kept 9 bases outside the gene matches. The CDR3 is 16 residues long. The CDR3: CASRRGGTSGVNEQFF. CDR3 DNA sequence: TGTGCCAGCAGACGAGGGGGGACTAGCGGGGTTAATGAGCAGTTCTTC.

V gene TRBV11-2 combines with J gene TRBJ1-4; possible D gene TRBD1, 6 bases. Germline lookup yields CDR1 SGHAT and CDR2 FQNNGV. The CDR3 has 15 amino acids. V gave up 3 bases and J gave up 1 base, with 9 bases separating them. The CDR3 bases are TGTGCCAGCAGCTTGCAACAGGGAACTAATGAAAAACTGTTTTTT. It is translated as CASSLQQGTNEKLFF.

The chain couples TRBV27 to TRBJ2-4, with a weak D call TRBD2 (7 bases). Germline CDR1 reads MNHEY; CDR2 reads SMNVEV (reference sequence). This CDR3 region has 14 residues. The ends were cut back, 3 bases at V and 7 bases at J, with 13 bases in the middle. The CDR3: CASSFGGLGNIQYF. As DNA, the CDR3 is TGTGCCAGCAGTTTCGGGGGGCTGGGGAACATTCAGTACTTC.

About this clone itself: This same CDR3 is encoded by further DNA sequences in the sample. The chain has TRBV5-4 and TRBJ2-3; D is perhaps TRBD2 (6 bases). Germline V gene lookup returns CDR1 SGHNT and CDR2 YYREEE (reference sequence). The CDR3 is made up of 15 amino acids. V was pared by 2 bases and J by 0 bases, with 10 bases between. In DNA, the CDR3 is TGTGCCAGCAGCTTAGGCGGGACTAGCACAGATACGCAGTATTTT. Translation: CASSLGGTSTDTQYF.

The CDR3 loop is CASSKGQVSGIYGYTF. CDR3 DNA sequence: TGTGCCAGCAGTAAAGGACAGGTGTCCGGAATCTATGGCTACACCTTC. The genes are TRBV7-2 and TRBJ1-2, with 7 bases fitting TRBD1. This CDR3 is 16 amino acids long. The V gene end was trimmed by 6 bases and the J gene end by 4 bases; junction bases not matched to a gene: 14. Germline-derived CDR1 and CDR2 are SGHTA and FQGNSA.

J is TRBJ2-2 and V is TRBV7-3, with D tentatively TRBD2 (6 bases). From germline, CDR1 is SGHTA and CDR2 FQGTGA. The CDR3 spans 16 residues. V was clipped by 5 bases and J by 5 bases, with 18 bases between them. Here the CDR3 reads CASSLQAGGRTGELFF. CDR3 DNA: TGTGCCAGCAGCCTACAGGCCGGGGGTCGGACCGGGGAGCTGTTTTTT.

The CDR3 DNA is TGTGCCAGTAGTCCACAGGGCGCTGTGGATGGCTACACCTTC. It yields the protein CASSPQGAVDGYTF. This chain uses TRBV19 with TRBJ1-2; a possible D gene is TRBD1 (6 bases). CDR1 is LNHDA and CDR2 is SQIVND in the germline V gene (reference sequence). Trimming shortened V by 5 bases and J by 6 bases, and 16 bases separated the two germline ends. The CDR3 loop spans 14 amino acids.

This clone was seen only a few times. The gene calls are TRBV6-5 and TRBJ1-2, with a tentative D call TRBD1 (6 bases). Germline CDR1 and CDR2: MNHEY and SVGAGI. CDR3 length: 14 residues. V gave up 0 bases and J gave up 3 bases, with 8 bases separating them. CDR3 protein: CASSYSQGHYGYTF. CDR3 DNA sequence: TGTGCCAGCAGTTACTCGCAGGGGCACTATGGCTACACCTTC.

The V gene is TRBV5-1, the J gene TRBJ1-2, with TRBD1 identical over 7 bases. Per germline, CDR1 SGHRS and CDR2 YFSETQ. The CDR3 extends over 14 amino acids. After removal of 2 bases from V and 8 bases from J, the junction contained 9 bases not matched to a gene. CDR3: CASSFKGAPQGYTF. The CDR3, as DNA: TGCGCCAGCAGCTTCAAGGGGGCGCCCCAAGGCTACACCTTC.

This clone was seen just once. The rearrangement uses TRBV5-6 and TRBJ1-1; D is possibly TRBD1 (6 bases). V lost 4 bases and J 1 base, leaving 17 bases between the germline ends. The germline V gene encodes CDR1 SGHDT and CDR2 YYEEEE. The CDR3 runs to 16 residues. The CDR3 DNA follows: TGTGCCAGCAGCCAGGGTACAGGGTTACCGAACACTGAAGCTTTCTTT. It encodes CASSQGTGLPNTEAFF.

The chain recombines TRBV25-1 with TRBJ2-2; no reliable D call. Trimming removed 6 bases from V and 3 bases from J, with 8 bases in between. This CDR3 is 13 amino acids long. From germline, CDR1 is MGHDK and CDR2 SYGVNS. The CDR3 DNA follows: TGTGCCAGCAGCAACCAGTACACCGGGGAGCTGTTTTTT. This codes for CASSNQYTGELFF.

This chain joins TRBV21-1 and TRBJ2-1; the tabulated D call, TRBD2, remains unverified against the DNA. TRBV21-1 is a recognized pseudogene. This CDR3 has 17 residues. The CDR3 region is CASSKGLALSSYNEQFF. The CDR3 region has the DNA TGTGCCAGCAGCAAAGGACTAGCGTTGAGCTCCTACAATGAGCAGTTCTTC.

This clone showed up just once. This rearrangement joins TRBV7-2 to TRBJ2-3, with D possibly matching TRBD2 (6 bases). The V gene's germline CDR1 is SGHTA and CDR2 FQGNSA. The ends were cut back, 2 bases at V and 5 bases at J, with 23 bases in the middle. CDR3 length equals 18 residues. CDR3 region: CASSLSLRVGSWEDTQYF. The CDR3 DNA sequence: TGTGCCAGCAGCTTATCCCTCCGGGTCGGGAGCTGGGAAGATACGCAGTATTTT.

The V gene is TRBV5-1, the J gene TRBJ2-3; the D gene is possibly TRBD1 (5 bases). Germline CDR1 and CDR2: SGHRS and YFSETQ. This CDR3 region has 15 residues. V was trimmed by 4 bases and J by 2 bases, leaving 14 bases between them. The CDR3 region is CASSMDQGYTDTQYF. CDR3 DNA: TGCGCCAGCAGCATGGATCAGGGATACACAGATACGCAGTATTTT.

This clone appeared a few times. The chain combines TRBV5-1 with TRBJ1-4, with D possibly TRBD1 on 5 matching bases. The germline V and J ends were trimmed by 2 bases and 8 bases, with 13 bases remaining between them. Germline V gene data show CDR1 as SGHRS and CDR2 as YFSETQ. The CDR3 runs to 14 residues. The DNA for the CDR3 is TGCGCCAGCAGCTTCGGTCAGGGAAGAGAAAAACTGTTTTTT. Translated: CASSFGQGREKLFF.

The V gene is TRBV18, the J gene TRBJ1-1, with 7 bases aligning to TRBD1. The CDR3 consists of 15 residues. The germline V gene has CDR1 KGHSH and CDR2 LQKENI. Germline trimming cut 6 bases from V and 1 base from J; bases unmatched to any gene: 8. The CDR3 sequence is CASSHGTVENTEAFF. DNA of the CDR3: TGTGCCAGCTCTCATGGGACAGTCGAGAACACTGAAGCTTTCTTT. The entire variable domain, with the rest obtained from reference TRBV18 and TRBJ1-1, is as follows: NAGVMQNPRHLVRRRGQEARLRCSPMKGHSHVYWYRQLPEEGLKFMVYLQKENIIDESGMPKERFSAEFPKEGPSILRIQQVVRGDSAAYFCASSHGTVENTEAFFGQGTRLTVV.

The rearrangement joins TRBV5-6 to TRBJ2-1; possibly TRBD2 for D (10 bases). CDR1 and CDR2 from the germline V gene are SGHDT and YYEEEE. V lost 4 bases, J lost 4 bases, and 27 bases lay in between. The CDR3 extends over 19 amino acids. CDR3 bases: TGTGCCAGCAGCAGACCGGGACAGGGTAGCGGGAGGTCGTACAATGAGCAGTTCTTC. Translation gives CASSRPGQGSGRSYNEQFF.

The rearrangement joins TRBV5-4 to TRBJ1-3; tentatively, D is TRBD1 (6 bases). V was shortened by 5 bases and J by 4 bases, with 13 bases between the two germline ends. CDR1 and CDR2 from the germline V gene are SGHNT and YYREEE (reference sequence). The CDR3 is 14 residues long. The CDR3 region is CASSTGFSGNTIYF. As DNA, the CDR3 is TGTGCCAGCAGTACAGGGTTTTCGGGAAACACCATATATTTT. Together with reference TRBV5-4 and TRBJ1-3, the CDR3 gives the full variable domain: ETGVTQSPTHLIKTRGQQVTLRCSSQSGHNTVSWYQQALGQGPQFIFQYYREEENGRGNFPPRFSGLQFPNYSSELNVNALELDDSALYLCASSTGFSGNTIYFGEGSWLTVV.

V and J are TRBV15 and TRBJ1-5, with 10 bases matching TRBD1. J lost 5 bases, V lost 1 base, and 8 bases had no gene match. The CDR3 totals 17 residues. The germline gives CDR1 LNHNV, CDR2 YYDKDF (reference sequence). The CDR3 loop is CATSRVRRQGADQPQHF. CDR3 sequence (DNA): TGTGCCACCAGCAGAGTCCGAAGACAGGGGGCTGATCAGCCCCAGCATTTT.

The chain is built from TRBV14 and TRBJ1-1, with TRBD1 as a possible D gene (5 bases). Germline CDR1 and CDR2: SGHDN and FVKESK. This CDR3 region has 13 residues. The V and J ends lost 1 base and 6 bases respectively, with 9 bases between them. Here the CDR3 DNA reads TGTGCCAGCAGCCAAGTGACGACAGCTGAAGCTTTCTTT. Translation: CASSQVTTAEAFF.